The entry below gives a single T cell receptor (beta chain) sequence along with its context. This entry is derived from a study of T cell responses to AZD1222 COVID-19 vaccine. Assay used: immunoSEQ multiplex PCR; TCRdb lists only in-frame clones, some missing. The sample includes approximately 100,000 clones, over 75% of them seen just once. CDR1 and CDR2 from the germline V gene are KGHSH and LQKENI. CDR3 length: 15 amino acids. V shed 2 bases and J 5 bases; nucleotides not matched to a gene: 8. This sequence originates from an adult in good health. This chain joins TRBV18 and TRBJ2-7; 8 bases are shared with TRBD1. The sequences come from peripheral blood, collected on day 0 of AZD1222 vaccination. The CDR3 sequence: CASSPSGQDTNEQYF. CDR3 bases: TGTGCCAGCTCACCATCGGGACAGGATACAAACGAGCAGTACTTC.